This T cell receptor beta chain was identified during a study of T cell responses to AZD1222 COVID-19 vaccine. Trimming shortened V by 5 bases and J by 4 bases, and 16 bases separated the two germline ends. The length of the CDR3 is 14 residues. Looked up from germline, CDR1 is SGHRS and CDR2 is YFSETQ. Sequencing used immunoSEQ multiplex PCR; TCRdb keeps in-frame clones, though not all of them. The sample has some 120,000 clones, about four fifths seen once. The receptor comes from an adult in good health. The chain has TRBV5-1 and TRBJ2-7; D tentatively fits TRBD1 or TRBD2 (5 bases each). The sample consisted of peripheral blood, taken on day 0 of AZD1222 vaccination. The CDR3 DNA reads as TGCGCCAGCAGTCAAACGTCAGGGAGTTACGAGCAGTACTTC. Its protein is CASSQTSGSYEQYF. The full variable domain, its missing parts supplied by reference TRBV5-1 and TRBJ2-7, is KAGVTQTPRYLIKTRGQQVTLSCSPISGHRSVSWYQQTPGQGLQFLFEYFSETQRNKGNFPGRFSGRQFSNSRSEMNVSTLELGDSALYLCASSQTSGSYEQYFGPGTRLTVT.